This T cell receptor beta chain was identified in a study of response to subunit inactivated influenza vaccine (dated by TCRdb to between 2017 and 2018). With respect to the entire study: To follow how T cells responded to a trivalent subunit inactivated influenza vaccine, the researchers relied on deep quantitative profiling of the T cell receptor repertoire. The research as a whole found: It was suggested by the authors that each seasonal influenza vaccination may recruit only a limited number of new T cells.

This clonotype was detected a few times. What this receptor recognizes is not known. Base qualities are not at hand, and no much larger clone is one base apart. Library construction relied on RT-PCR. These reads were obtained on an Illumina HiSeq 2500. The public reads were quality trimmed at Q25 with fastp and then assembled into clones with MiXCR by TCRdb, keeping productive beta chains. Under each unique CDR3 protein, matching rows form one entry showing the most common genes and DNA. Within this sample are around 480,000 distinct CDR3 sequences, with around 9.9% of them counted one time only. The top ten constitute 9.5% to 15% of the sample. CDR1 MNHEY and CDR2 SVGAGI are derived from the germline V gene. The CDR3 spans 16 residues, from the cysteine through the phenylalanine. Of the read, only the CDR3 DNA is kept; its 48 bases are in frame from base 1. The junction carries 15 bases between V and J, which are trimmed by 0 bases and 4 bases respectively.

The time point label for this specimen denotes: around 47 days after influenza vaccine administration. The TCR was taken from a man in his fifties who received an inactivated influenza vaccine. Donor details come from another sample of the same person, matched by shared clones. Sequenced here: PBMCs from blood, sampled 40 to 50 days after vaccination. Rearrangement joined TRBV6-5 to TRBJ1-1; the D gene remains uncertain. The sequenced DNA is TGTGCCAGCAGTTACTCGAGAGTCGGGGTGGCCACTGAAGCTTTCTTT. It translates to CASSYSRVGVATEAFF.